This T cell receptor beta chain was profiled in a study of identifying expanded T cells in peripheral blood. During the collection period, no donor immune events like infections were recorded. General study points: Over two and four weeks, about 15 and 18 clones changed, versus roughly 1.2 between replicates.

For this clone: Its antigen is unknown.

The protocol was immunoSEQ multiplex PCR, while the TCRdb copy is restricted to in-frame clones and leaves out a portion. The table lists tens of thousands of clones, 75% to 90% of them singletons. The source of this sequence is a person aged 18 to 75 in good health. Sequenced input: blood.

CDR3 DNA sequence: TGTGCCAGCAGCCCAAGGACTAGCGGGGGGGAGCTGTTTTTT. Protein sequence: CASSPRTSGGELFF. The chain couples TRBV11-3 to TRBJ2-2; 11 nucleotides align to TRBD2. Germline lookup yields CDR1 SGHNT and CDR2 YENEEA. V lost 5 bases and J lost 8; bases outside the gene matches: 4. The CDR3 length is 14 residues. Drawing the rest from reference TRBV11-3 and TRBJ2-2, the complete variable domain is EAGVVQSPRYKIIEKKQPVAFWCNPISGHNTLYWYLQNLGQGPELLIRYENEEAVDDSQLPKDRFSAERLKGVDSTLKIQPAELGDSAVYLCASSPRTSGGELFFGEGSRLTVL.